This T cell receptor beta chain came from a study of cytomegalovirus exposure and HLA in healthy donors. CDR3 length: 19 amino acids. Vbeta (60) and Jbeta (13) primers were used in the PCR. Repertoires were generated with immunoSEQ multiplex PCR, while TCRdb's copy carries only in-frame clones and drops some. The profile shows tens of thousands of clones, more than 80% of them singletons. The V gene is TRBV21-1, the J gene TRBJ2-7; the DNA was not compared with TRBD2, the D call given in the table. TRBV21-1 is designated a pseudogene. The sequence was obtained from a woman aged 25 to 39 in good health and CMV-seronegative. The material sequenced was PBMCs. The CDR3 loop is CASSNGTSGGAVRGSEQYF. As DNA, the CDR3 is TGTGCCAGCAGCAATGGGACTAGCGGGGGGGCTGTCAGAGGGAGCGAGCAGTACTTC.